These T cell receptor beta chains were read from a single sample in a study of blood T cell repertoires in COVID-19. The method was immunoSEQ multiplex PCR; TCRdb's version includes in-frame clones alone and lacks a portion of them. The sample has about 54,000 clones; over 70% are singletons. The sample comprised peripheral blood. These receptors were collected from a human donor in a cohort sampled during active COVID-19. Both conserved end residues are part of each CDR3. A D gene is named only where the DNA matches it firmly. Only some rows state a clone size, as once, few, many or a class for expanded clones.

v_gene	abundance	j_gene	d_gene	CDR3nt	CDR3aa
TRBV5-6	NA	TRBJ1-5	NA	TGTGCCAGCAGCTTTCTTCCGGGCAATCAGCCCCAGCATTTT	CASSFLPGNQPQHF
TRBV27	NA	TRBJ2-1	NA	TGTGCCAGCAGGGTCGACTGGGGGGACTACAATGAGCAGTTCTTC	CASRVDWGDYNEQFF
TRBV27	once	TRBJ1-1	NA	TGTGCCAGCAGTCGACAGGTTCCCACTGAAGCTTTCTTT	CASSRQVPTEAFF
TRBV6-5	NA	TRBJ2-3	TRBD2	TGTGCCAGCAGTCGGACTAGCGGGAGCACAGATACGCAGTATTTT	CASSRTSGSTDTQYF
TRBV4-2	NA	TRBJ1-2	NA	TGTGCCAGCAGCCAAGCGGCACAGGGAATTGGGGGCTACACCTTC	CASSQAAQGIGGYTF
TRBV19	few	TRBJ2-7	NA	TGTGCCAGTAGTATAGGCGGAGTAACCTACGAGCAGTACTTC	CASSIGGVTYEQYF
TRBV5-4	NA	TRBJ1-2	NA	TGTGCCAGCAGCTTATATGCGGTAAACTATGGCTACACCTTC	CASSLYAVNYGYTF
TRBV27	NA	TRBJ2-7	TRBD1	TGTGCCAGCAGACCCAGGGGGTCCTCCTACGAGCAGTACTTC	CASRPRGSSYEQYF
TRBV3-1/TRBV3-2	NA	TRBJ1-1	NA	TGTGCCAGCAGCCAAAGTACAGGGATAGGAGCTTTCTTT	CASSQSTGIGAFF
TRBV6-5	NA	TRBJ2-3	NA	TGTGCCAGCAGTTACGAGCGCAGCACAGATACGCAGTATTTT	CASSYERSTDTQYF
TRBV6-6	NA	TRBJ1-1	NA	TGTGCCAGCAGCAGGGAGGGAAACACTGAAGCTTTCTTT	CASSREGNTEAFF
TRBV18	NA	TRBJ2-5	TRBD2	TGTGCCAGCTCACCACCGGTAACTAGCGGGTACCAAGAGACCCAGTACTTC	CASSPPVTSGYQETQYF
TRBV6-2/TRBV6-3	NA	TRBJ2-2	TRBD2	TGTGCCAGCAGTCCCGCCCTTGGCGGGGGGAACACCGGGGAGCTGTTTTTT	CASSPALGGGNTGELFF
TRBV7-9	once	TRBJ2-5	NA	TGTGCCAGCGCGGGCTCCCCCGAGACCCAGTACTTC	CASAGSPETQYF
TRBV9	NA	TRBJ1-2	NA	TGTGCCAGCAGCACCCCCGACAGATCGGGCTACACCTTC	CASSTPDRSGYTF
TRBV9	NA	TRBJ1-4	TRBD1	TGTGCCAGCAGCGTAGGGGACAGACACTATAATGAAAAACTGTTTTTT	CASSVGDRHYNEKLFF
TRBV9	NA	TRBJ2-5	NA	TGTGCCAGCAGCGTCGGTACTGGGCAGGGGACGGAGACCCAGTACTTC	CASSVGTGQGTETQYF
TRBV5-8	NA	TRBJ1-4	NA	TGTGCCAGCAGCTTGGACATCCAGGCCGGAACTAATGAAAAACTGTTTTTT	CASSLDIQAGTNEKLFF
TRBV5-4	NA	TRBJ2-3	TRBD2	TGTGCCAGCAGCTCACTAGCGGGGGGGCTGGATACGCAGTATTTT	CASSSLAGGLDTQYF
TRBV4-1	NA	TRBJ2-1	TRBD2	TGCGCCAGCAGCCAGCCGAGCGGGAGGGCCTACAATGAGCAGTTCTTC	CASSQPSGRAYNEQFF
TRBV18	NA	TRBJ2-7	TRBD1	TGTGCCAGCTCACCCAACAGGGGAGCGGACGAGCAGTACTTC	CASSPNRGADEQYF
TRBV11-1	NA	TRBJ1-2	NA	TGTGCCAGCAGCTCCCGAGCAGGTTCCTATGGCTACACCTTC	CASSSRAGSYGYTF